Given below is one T cell receptor beta chain in context. Its antigen remains unidentified. The CDR3 extends over 14 amino acids. V was cut by 8 bases and J by 0 bases, with 10 bases left in between. Looked up from germline, CDR1 is SEHNR and CDR2 is FQNEAQ (reference sequence). Using its own MiXCR run on the reads, TCRdb lists one record per CDR3 protein. In the table there are 110,000 to 150,000 distinct CDR3 sequences, 30% to 40% of which are singletons. This sample stems from a study of T cell repertoires in cytomegalovirus infection. Study in general: In the study, CMV epitopes included recently identified HLA-C-restricted and well-studied HLA-B-restricted ones. Matching HLA type and CMV infection were both indicated by public TCR beta signatures. Study-wide results and caveats: HLA-C-restricted TCR beta clonotypes specific for CMV led the ex vivo response.

The sequence derives from a human donor in good health (CMV status not recorded). Some clones in this sample may be carry-over from other donors' samples. The chain is built from TRBV7-9 and TRBJ2-2; possibly TRBD1 for D (5 bases). Material: CD8+ T cells from cultured PBMCs, obtained from culture after CMV antigen stimulation. The CDR3 DNA sequence: TGTGCCAGCGACGAGACAGCGAACACCGGGGAGCTGTTTTTT. Translation: CASDETANTGELFF.